This TCR beta chain was recorded in a study of blood T cell repertoires in COVID-19. On the study more broadly: T cells, B-cell-depleted T cells, or PBMCs provided the cDNA or gDNA that served as material.

The CDR3 totals 17 residues. The germline gives CDR1 LGHDT, CDR2 YNNKEL (reference sequence). V dropped 0 bases and J dropped 3; count of bases not matched to a gene: 7. Recruited during active infection, patients (from Seattle) were subsequently followed longitudinally. This table comes from immunoSEQ multiplex PCR, and its TCRdb copy is limited to in-frame clones, with some not included. The sample carries over 400,000 clones, about 88% recorded once. V and J are TRBV3-1 (or the pseudogene TRBV3-2) and TRBJ1-4; 7 positions agree with TRBD1. This receptor was identified in a woman in her fifties or sixties with COVID-19, enrolled during active disease. Source material: peripheral blood. CDR3 protein: CASSQDPPQGANEKLFF. In DNA form, the CDR3 reads TGTGCCAGCAGCCAAGATCCCCCCCAGGGGGCTAATGAAAAACTGTTTTTT.